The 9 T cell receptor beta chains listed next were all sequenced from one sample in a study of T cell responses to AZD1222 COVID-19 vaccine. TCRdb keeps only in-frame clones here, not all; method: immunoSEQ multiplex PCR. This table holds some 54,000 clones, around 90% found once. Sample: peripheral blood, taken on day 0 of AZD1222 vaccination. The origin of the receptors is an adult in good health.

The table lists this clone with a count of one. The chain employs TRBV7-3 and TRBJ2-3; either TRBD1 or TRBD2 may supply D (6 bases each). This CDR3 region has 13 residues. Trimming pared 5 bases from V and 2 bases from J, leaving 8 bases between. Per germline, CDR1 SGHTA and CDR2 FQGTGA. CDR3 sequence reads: CASSPGATDTQYF. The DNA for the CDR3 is TGTGCCAGCAGCCCGGGGGCCACAGATACGCAGTATTTT.

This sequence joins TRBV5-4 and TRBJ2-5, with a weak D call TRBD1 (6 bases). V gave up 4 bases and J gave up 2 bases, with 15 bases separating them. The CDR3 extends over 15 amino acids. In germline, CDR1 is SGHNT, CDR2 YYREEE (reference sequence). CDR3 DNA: TGTGCCAGCAGCATTGGACAGATGGGGCAAGAGACCCAGTACTTC. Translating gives CASSIGQMGQETQYF.

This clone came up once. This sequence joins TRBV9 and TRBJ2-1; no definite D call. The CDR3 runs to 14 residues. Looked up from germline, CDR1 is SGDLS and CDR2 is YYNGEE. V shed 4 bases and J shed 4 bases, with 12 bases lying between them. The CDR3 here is CASSYSRVYNEQFF. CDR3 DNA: TGTGCCAGCAGCTATTCCCGGGTTTACAATGAGCAGTTCTTC. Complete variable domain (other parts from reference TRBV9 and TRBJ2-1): DSGVTQTPKHLITATGQRVTLRCSPRSGDLSVYWYQQSLDQGLQFLIQYYNGEERAKGNILERFSAQQFPDLHSELNLSSLELGDSALYFCASSYSRVYNEQFFGPGTRLTVL.

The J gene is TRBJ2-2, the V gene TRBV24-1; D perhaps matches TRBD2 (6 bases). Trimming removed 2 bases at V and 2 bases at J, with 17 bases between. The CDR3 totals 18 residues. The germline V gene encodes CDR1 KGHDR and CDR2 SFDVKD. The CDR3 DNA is TGTGCCACCAGTGATTCCCTTTGGACTAACGCCAACACCGGGGAGCTGTTTTTT. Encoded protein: CATSDSLWTNANTGELFF.

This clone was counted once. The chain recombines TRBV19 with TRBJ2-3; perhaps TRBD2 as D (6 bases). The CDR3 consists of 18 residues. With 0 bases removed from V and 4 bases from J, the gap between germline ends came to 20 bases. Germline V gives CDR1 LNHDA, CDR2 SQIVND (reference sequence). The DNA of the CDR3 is TGTGCCAGTAGTATAGATCTCGCGTTGGGCGGGGCCGCAGATACGCAGTATTTT. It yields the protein CASSIDLALGGAADTQYF.

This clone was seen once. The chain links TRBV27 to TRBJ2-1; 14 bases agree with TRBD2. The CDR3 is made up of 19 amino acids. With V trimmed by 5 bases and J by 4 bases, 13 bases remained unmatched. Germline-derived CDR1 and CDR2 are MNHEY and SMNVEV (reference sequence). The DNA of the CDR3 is TGTGCCAGCAGTCGACGGACTAGCGGGGGGAACTTCCTATACAATGAGCAGTTCTTC. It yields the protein CASSRRTSGGNFLYNEQFF.

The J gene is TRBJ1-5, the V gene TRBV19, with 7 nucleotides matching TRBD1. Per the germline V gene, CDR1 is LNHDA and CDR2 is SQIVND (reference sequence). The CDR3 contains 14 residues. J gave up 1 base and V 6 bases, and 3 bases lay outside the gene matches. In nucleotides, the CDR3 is TGTGCCAGTAGCTCGACAGGGAGCAATCAGCCCCAGCATTTT. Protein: CASSSTGSNQPQHF.

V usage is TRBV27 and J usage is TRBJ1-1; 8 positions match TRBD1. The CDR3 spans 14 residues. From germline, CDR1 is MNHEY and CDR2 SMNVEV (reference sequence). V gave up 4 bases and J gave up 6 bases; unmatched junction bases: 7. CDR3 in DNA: TGTGCCAGCAGTTCTCCGACAGGGGATGCTGAAGCTTTCTTT. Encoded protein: CASSSPTGDAEAFF.

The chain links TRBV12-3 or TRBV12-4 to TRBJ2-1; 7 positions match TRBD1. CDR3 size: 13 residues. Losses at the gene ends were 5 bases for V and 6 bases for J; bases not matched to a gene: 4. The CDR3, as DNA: TGTGCCAGCAGTCCGACAGGGTTCAATGAGCAGTTCTTC. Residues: CASSPTGFNEQFF.